Below are 22 T cell receptor beta chains sequenced from a single sample in a study of cytomegalovirus exposure and HLA in healthy donors (dated by TCRdb to about 2017). Library preparation was by the immunoSEQ multiplex PCR assay. For the multiplex PCR, a mixture combining 60 forward primers for TCR Vbeta segments and 13 reverse primers for TCR Jbeta segments was used. Entries here come from immuneACCESS through TCRdb and include only in-frame sequences with V and J called. Some clones fail to appear in such tables; in the studies checked, an unresolved V gene covers under half of the shortfall, and the cause of the remainder is unknown. For this sample there are roughly 72,000 clones; roughly 80% appear just once. The ten largest make up approximately 20% of the sample. The sequenced sample was PBMCs. The receptor source for this set is a woman between 35 and 50 years old in good health and CMV-seropositive.

This clone has just a few counts. This chain joins TRBV6-1 and TRBJ1-1, with no clear D. This CDR3 contains 19 residues. V was pared by 2 bases and J by 1 base, with 23 bases between. Per the germline V gene, CDR1 is MNHNS and CDR2 is SASEGT. The CDR3 is CASSELNLFAGRANTEAFF. CDR3 bases: TGTGCCAGCAGTGAACTAAATTTATTTGCGGGGAGGGCGAACACTGAAGCTTTCTTT.

The chain couples TRBV30 to TRBJ2-7; TRBD2 matches at 8 bases. The trim removed 0 bases at V and 3 bases at J, leaving 16 bases unmatched. CDR3 length: 18 amino acids. Germline V gene lookup returns CDR1 GTSNPN and CDR2 SVGIG (reference sequence). In nucleotides, the CDR3 is TGTGCCTGGAGTGTACCCGACCTAGCGGGCGTTCGCAACTACGAGCAGTACTTC. This translates into CAWSVPDLAGVRNYEQYF.

Points on this clone: Other DNA sequences in this sample translate to the same CDR3. CDR3 protein: CASSELAGGQETQYF. CDR3 DNA: TGTGCCAGCAGTGAACTAGCGGGGGGGCAAGAGACCCAGTACTTC. The J gene is TRBJ2-5, the V gene TRBV6-1; 12 nucleotides line up with TRBD2. The trim removed 2 bases at V and 2 bases at J, leaving 0 bases unmatched. Per the germline V gene, CDR1 is MNHNS and CDR2 is SASEGT. CDR3 size: 15 residues.

This clone has just one count. The V gene is TRBV10-3, the J gene TRBJ1-2, with D uncertain. The germline V gene has CDR1 ENHRY and CDR2 SYGVKD. CDR3 length equals 13 residues. V lost 3 bases and J lost 1, with 6 bases in between. CDR3 amino acids: CAISDNSNYGYTF. CDR3 DNA sequence: TGTGCCATCAGTGATAACAGTAACTATGGCTACACCTTC.

The rearrangement links TRBV27 to TRBJ1-4; unclear D gene. From germline, CDR1 is MNHEY and CDR2 SMNVEV (reference sequence). V lost 4 bases to trimming and J lost 2 bases, with 8 bases between them. The CDR3 loop spans 14 amino acids. CDR3 sequence reads: CASSSGLTNEKLFF. DNA for the CDR3: TGTGCCAGCAGTTCTGGGCTTACTAATGAAAAACTGTTTTTT.

V and J are TRBV5-4 and TRBJ1-2; no clear D gene. Germline V lookup: CDR1 SGHNT, CDR2 YYREEE (reference sequence). The CDR3 length is 13 residues. Deletions cut 4 bases from V and 2 bases from J, with 9 bases between. The DNA of the CDR3 is TGTGCCAGCAGCGAGCGACCAAACTATGGCTACACCTTC. Its protein product is CASSERPNYGYTF. Combining the CDR3 with reference TRBV5-4 and TRBJ1-2 gives the whole variable domain ETGVTQSPTHLIKTRGQQVTLRCSSQSGHNTVSWYQQALGQGPQFIFQYYREEENGRGNFPPRFSGLQFPNYSSELNVNALELDDSALYLCASSERPNYGYTFGSGTRLTVV.

CDR3 residues: CASSVGGLGNQPQHF. The CDR3 nucleotides read TGTGCCAGCAGCGTGGGGGGGTTAGGCAATCAGCCCCAGCATTTT. This chain links TRBV9 with TRBJ1-5; TRBD1 might be the D (5 bases). The germline V gene encodes CDR1 SGDLS and CDR2 YYNGEE. V lost 2 bases, J lost 2 bases, and 11 bases lay in between. The CDR3 sequence is 15 residues long.

V and J are TRBV29-1 and TRBJ2-1, with 7 nucleotides matching TRBD1. With V trimmed by 6 bases and J by 2 bases, 7 bases remained unmatched. Germline loops: CDR1 SQVTM, CDR2 ANQGSEA. CDR3 length: 14 amino acids. This CDR3 reads CSVPDRQTYNEQFF. In DNA, the CDR3 is TGCAGCGTGCCGGACAGGCAGACCTACAATGAGCAGTTCTTC.

V and J are TRBV11-2 and TRBJ2-7, with 8 bases identical to TRBD1. The CDR3 is made up of 15 amino acids. Germline CDR1 reads SGHAT; CDR2 reads FQNNGV. After removal of 5 bases from V and 3 bases from J, the junction contained 9 bases not matched to a gene. The CDR3 spells CASSTIQGANYEQYF. CDR3 sequence (DNA): TGTGCCAGCAGCACAATCCAGGGGGCTAACTACGAGCAGTACTTC.

The chain carries TRBV6-5 and TRBJ1-2; 7 positions match TRBD1. The CDR3 covers 13 residues. V dropped 2 bases and J dropped 7; count of bases not matched to a gene: 4. Germline-derived CDR1 and CDR2 are MNHEY and SVGAGI. The CDR3 bases are TGTGCCAGCAGTTACAGACAGGGAGGTGGCTACACCTTC. It translates to CASSYRQGGGYTF.

The chain recombines TRBV19 with TRBJ2-1; D might be TRBD2 (6 bases). The germline V gene has CDR1 LNHDA and CDR2 SQIVND (reference sequence). Trimming pared 5 bases from V and 6 bases from J, leaving 8 bases between. CDR3 size: 12 residues. The CDR3 DNA sequence: TGTGCCAGTAGTCGGACTATCAATGAGCAGTTCTTC. Encoded protein: CASSRTINEQFF.

The gene calls are TRBV28 and TRBJ1-3, with D maybe TRBD1 (5 bases). The ends were cut back, 6 bases at V and 0 bases at J, with 12 bases in the middle. Germline CDR1 reads MDHEN; CDR2 reads SYDVKM. This CDR3 comprises 15 residues. The CDR3 sequence is CASSPAGPSGNTIYF. The CDR3 DNA reads as TGTGCCAGCAGCCCGGCAGGGCCCTCTGGAAACACCATATATTTT.

The chain uses TRBV5-1 and TRBJ2-3, with 13 nucleotides matching TRBD2. CDR3 length: 18 amino acids. Trimming at V came to 4 bases and at J to 4 bases, leaving 12 bases not matched to a gene. CDR1 and CDR2 from the germline V gene are SGHRS and YFSETQ. CDR3 loop: CASSRSLGLAGIADTQYF. The CDR3 DNA sequence: TGCGCCAGCAGCCGAAGCTTGGGACTAGCGGGAATCGCAGATACGCAGTATTTT.

This chain connects TRBV30 to TRBJ2-2, with TRBD2 as a possible D gene (6 bases). This CDR3 spans 14 amino acids. Germline V gene sequence: CDR1 GTSNPN, CDR2 SVGIG (reference sequence). V lost 1 base, J lost 4 bases, and 10 bases lay in between. Written as DNA, the CDR3 is TGTGCCTGGAGTGCGGCGGGACCCACCGGGGAGCTGTTTTTT. Protein: CAWSAAGPTGELFF.

V is TRBV7-9 and J is TRBJ1-5; weak D call: TRBD1 (6 bases). The CDR3 has 13 amino acids. Germline V gene data show CDR1 as SEHNR and CDR2 as FQNEAQ (reference sequence). V dropped 4 bases and J dropped 11 bases, with 15 bases sitting between them. The CDR3 sequence is CASSSPDPGAQHF. The CDR3 DNA follows: TGTGCCAGCAGCTCCCCGGACCCAGGGGCCCAGCATTTT.

The chain joins TRBV6-1 to TRBJ2-1, with D possibly matching TRBD2 (6 bases). The CDR3 is made up of 15 amino acids. Germline assignment: CDR1 MNHNS and CDR2 SASEGT. V was shortened by 7 bases and J by 0 bases, with 13 bases between the two germline ends. The CDR3 region is CASTGRLDSYNEQFF. In DNA, the CDR3 is TGTGCCAGCACTGGCAGACTAGACTCCTACAATGAGCAGTTCTTC.

This chain joins TRBV5-1 and TRBJ2-1; TRBD1 matches at 7 bases. The V gene end was trimmed by 0 bases and the J gene end by 9 bases; junction bases not matched to a gene: 3. CDR3 size: 13 residues. Germline V CDR1 and CDR2: SGHRS, YFSETQ. The CDR3 protein is CASSLEGAAEQFF. In nucleotides, the CDR3 is TGCGCCAGCAGCTTGGAGGGGGCGGCTGAGCAGTTCTTC.

The chain links TRBV6-5 to TRBJ1-1; weak D call: TRBD1 (6 bases). The V and J ends lost 4 bases and 4 bases respectively, with 10 bases between them. This CDR3 has 13 amino acids. Germline CDR1 MNHEY, CDR2 SVGAGI. In nucleotides, the CDR3 is TGTGCCAGCAGTTCGCCCAGGGGCACTGAAGCTTTCTTT. Translating it yields CASSSPRGTEAFF.

The V call is TRBV27, the J call TRBJ2-3; 7 bases line up with TRBD1. CDR3 length: 14 residues. V shed 2 bases, J shed 4 bases, and the junction held 3 bases outside the gene matches. Germline lookup yields CDR1 MNHEY and CDR2 SMNVEV (reference sequence). CDR3 bases: TGTGCCAGCAGTTTAGACAGGGTATCAGATACGCAGTATTTT. It translates to CASSLDRVSDTQYF.

This chain connects TRBV6-5 to TRBJ2-7; 9 nucleotides align to TRBD1. The CDR3 consists of 14 residues. J lost 6 bases, V lost 7 bases, and 10 bases had no gene match. Germline values: CDR1 MNHEY, CDR2 SVGAGI. The CDR3 is CASTKRGQGSEQYF. CDR3 bases: TGTGCCAGCACTAAGAGGGGACAGGGATCCGAGCAGTACTTC.

The chain recombines TRBV6-5 with TRBJ1-2; tentative D call: TRBD1 (6 bases). The germline V and J ends were trimmed by 2 bases and 7 bases, with 17 bases remaining between them. The germline V gene encodes CDR1 MNHEY and CDR2 SVGAGI. This CDR3 comprises 15 residues. In nucleotides, the CDR3 is TGTGCCAGCAGTTACAAACAGGGTATGGTAACTGGCTACACCTTC. Translating gives CASSYKQGMVTGYTF.

The chain is built from TRBV19 and TRBJ2-5; D call uncertain. The CDR3 runs 15 residues. V shed 6 bases and J shed 3 bases, with 17 bases lying between them. Germline lookup yields CDR1 LNHDA and CDR2 SQIVND (reference sequence). The CDR3 here is CASRAVGIGKETQYF. The DNA for the CDR3 is TGTGCCAGTAGAGCCGTGGGCATAGGTAAAGAGACCCAGTACTTC.